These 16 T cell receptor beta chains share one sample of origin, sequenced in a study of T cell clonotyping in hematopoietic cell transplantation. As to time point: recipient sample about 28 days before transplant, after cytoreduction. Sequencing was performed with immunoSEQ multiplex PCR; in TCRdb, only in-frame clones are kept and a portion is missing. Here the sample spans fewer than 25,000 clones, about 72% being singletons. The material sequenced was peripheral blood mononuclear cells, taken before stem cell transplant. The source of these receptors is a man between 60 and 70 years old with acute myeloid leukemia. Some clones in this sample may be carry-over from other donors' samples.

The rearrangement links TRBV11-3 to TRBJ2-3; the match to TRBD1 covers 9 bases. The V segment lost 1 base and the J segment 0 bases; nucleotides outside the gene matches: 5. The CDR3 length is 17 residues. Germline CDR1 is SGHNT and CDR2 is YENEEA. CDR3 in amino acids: CASSLGMTGGSTDTQYF. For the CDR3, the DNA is TGTGCCAGCAGCTTAGGGATGACAGGGGGTAGCACAGATACGCAGTATTTT.

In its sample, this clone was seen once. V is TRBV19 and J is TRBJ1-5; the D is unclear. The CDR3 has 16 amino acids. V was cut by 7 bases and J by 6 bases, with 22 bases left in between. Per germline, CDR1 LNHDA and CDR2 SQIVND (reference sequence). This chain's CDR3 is CASIESLGSRGQPQHF. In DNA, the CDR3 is TGTGCCAGTATCGAATCCTTAGGATCTCGGGGTCAGCCCCAGCATTTT.

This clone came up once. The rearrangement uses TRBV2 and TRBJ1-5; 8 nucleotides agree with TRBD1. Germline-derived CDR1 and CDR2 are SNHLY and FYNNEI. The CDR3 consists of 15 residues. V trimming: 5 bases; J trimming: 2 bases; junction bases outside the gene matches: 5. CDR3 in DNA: TGTGCCAGCAGTCCGGCGACAGGGGGCAATCAGCCCCAGCATTTT. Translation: CASSPATGGNQPQHF.

The CDR3 DNA follows: TGCGCCAGCAGCCCAACGGGGGGGAGCTCCTACAATGAGCAGTTCTTC. Translating gives CASSPTGGSSYNEQFF. The gene calls are TRBV5-1 and TRBJ2-1, with TRBD2 identical over 8 bases. The CDR3 runs to 16 residues. Trimming cost V 4 bases and J 0 bases; bases outside gene matches: 6. CDR1 SGHRS and CDR2 YFSETQ come from the germline V gene. The variable domain in full, with the rest retrieved from reference TRBV5-1 and TRBJ2-1, is KAGVTQTPRYLIKTRGQQVTLSCSPISGHRSVSWYQQTPGQGLQFLFEYFSETQRNKGNFPGRFSGRQFSNSRSEMNVSTLELGDSALYLCASSPTGGSSYNEQFFGPGTRLTVL.

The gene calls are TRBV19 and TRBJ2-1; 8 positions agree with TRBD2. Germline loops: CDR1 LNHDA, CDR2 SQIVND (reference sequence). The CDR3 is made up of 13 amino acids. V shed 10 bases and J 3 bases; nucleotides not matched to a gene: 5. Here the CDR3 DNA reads TGTGCCACCGCGGGGGGAGGCTACAATGAGCAGTTCTTC. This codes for CATAGGGYNEQFF.

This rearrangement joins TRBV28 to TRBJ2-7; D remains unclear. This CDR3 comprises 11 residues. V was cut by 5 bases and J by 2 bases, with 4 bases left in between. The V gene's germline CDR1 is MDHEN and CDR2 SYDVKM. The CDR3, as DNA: TGTGCCAGCAGTGACCCCTACGAGCAGTACTTC. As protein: CASSDPYEQYF. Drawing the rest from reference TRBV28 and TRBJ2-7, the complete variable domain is DVKVTQSSRYLVKRTGEKVFLECVQDMDHENMFWYRQDPGLGLRLIYFSYDVKMKEKGDIPEGYSVSREKKERFSLILESASTNQTSMYLCASSDPYEQYFGPGTRLTVT.

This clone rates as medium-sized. CDR3 in amino acids: CAGDRGLTGELFF. The CDR3 DNA reads as TGTGCCGGGGACAGGGGGCTCACCGGGGAGCTGTTTTTT. V is TRBV2 and J is TRBJ2-2; 12 bases align to TRBD1. In germline, CDR1 is SNHLY, CDR2 FYNNEI. CDR3 length: 13 residues. Unmatched junction bases numbered 2, after V lost 11 bases and J lost 4 bases.

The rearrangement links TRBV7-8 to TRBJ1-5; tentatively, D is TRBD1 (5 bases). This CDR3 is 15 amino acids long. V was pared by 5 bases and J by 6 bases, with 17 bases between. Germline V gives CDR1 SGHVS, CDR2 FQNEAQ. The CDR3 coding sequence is TGTGCCAGCAGCCCAGTAGGGGTACAAGTTCAGCCCCAGCATTTT. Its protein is CASSPVGVQVQPQHF.

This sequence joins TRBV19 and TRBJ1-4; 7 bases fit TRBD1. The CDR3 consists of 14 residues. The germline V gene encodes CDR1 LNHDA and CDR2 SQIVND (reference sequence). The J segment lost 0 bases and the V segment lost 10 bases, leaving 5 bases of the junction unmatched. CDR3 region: CATGQTSTNEKLFF. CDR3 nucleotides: TGTGCCACGGGACAGACTTCAACTAATGAAAAACTGTTTTTT.

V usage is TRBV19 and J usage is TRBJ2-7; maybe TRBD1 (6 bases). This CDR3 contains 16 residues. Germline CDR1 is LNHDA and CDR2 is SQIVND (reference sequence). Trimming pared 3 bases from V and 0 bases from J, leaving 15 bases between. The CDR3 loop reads CASSIIGDTSSYEQYF. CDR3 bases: TGTGCCAGTAGTATCATTGGGGACACATCCTCCTACGAGCAGTACTTC.

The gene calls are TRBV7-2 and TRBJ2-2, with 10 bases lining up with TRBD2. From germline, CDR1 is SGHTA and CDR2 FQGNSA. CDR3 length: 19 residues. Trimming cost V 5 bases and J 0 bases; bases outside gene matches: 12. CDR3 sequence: CASSLNRLAGVANTGELFF. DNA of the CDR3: TGTGCCAGCAGCCTAAACCGGCTAGCGGGGGTTGCGAACACCGGGGAGCTGTTTTTT.

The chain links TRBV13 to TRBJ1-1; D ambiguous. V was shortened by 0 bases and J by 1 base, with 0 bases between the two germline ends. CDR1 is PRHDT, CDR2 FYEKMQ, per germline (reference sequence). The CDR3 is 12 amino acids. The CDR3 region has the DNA TGTGCCAGCAGCTTAGGGAACACTGAAGCTTTCTTT. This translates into CASSLGNTEAFF.

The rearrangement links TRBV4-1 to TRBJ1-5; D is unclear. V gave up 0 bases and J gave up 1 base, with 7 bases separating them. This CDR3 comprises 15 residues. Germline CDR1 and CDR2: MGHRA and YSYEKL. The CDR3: CASSQELTSNQPQHF. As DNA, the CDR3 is TGCGCCAGCAGCCAAGAGTTGACAAGCAATCAGCCCCAGCATTTT.

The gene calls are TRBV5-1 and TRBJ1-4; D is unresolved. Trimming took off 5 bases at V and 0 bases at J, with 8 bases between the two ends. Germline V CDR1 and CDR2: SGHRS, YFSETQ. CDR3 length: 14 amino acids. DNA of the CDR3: TGCGCCAGCAGGATCGGTCCAACTAATGAAAAACTGTTTTTT. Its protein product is CASRIGPTNEKLFF.

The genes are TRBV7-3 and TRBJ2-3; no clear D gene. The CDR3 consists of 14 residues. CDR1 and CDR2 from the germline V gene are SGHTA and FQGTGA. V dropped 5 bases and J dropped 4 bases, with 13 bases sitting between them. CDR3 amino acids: CASSPQHSSDTQYF. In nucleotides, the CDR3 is TGTGCCAGCAGCCCCCAGCATAGTTCAGATACGCAGTATTTT. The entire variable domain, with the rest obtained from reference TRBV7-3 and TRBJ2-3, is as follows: GAGVSQTPSNKVTEKGKYVELRCDPISGHTALYWYRQSLGQGPEFLIYFQGTGAADDSGLPNDRFFAVRPEGSVSTLKIQRTERGDSAVYLCASSPQHSSDTQYFGPGTRLTVL.

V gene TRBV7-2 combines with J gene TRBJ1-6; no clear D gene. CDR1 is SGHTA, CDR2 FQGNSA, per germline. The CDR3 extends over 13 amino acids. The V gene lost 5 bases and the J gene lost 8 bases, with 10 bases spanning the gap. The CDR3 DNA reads TGTGCCAGCAGCGAACGACTAGATTCACCCCTCCACTTT. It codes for CASSERLDSPLHF.